One and the same sample provided the 25 T cell receptor beta chains below, sequenced in a study of T cells in Graves' hyperthyroidism and ophthalmopathy. Regions amplified from RNA transcripts were the TCR beta CDR3 regions. The HTBI primer set was used in a first-round RT-PCR of the TCR CDR3. Using its own MiXCR run on the multiplex PCR reads, TCRdb lists one record per CDR3 protein. The sample has hundreds of thousands of distinct CDR3 sequences, approximately 14% seen once. Input material: blood. These receptors all come from a woman aged 50 to 60 with Graves' ophthalmopathy.

In its sample, this clonotype was seen many times. The CDR3 reads CSARIGSANSGEQFF. In DNA, the CDR3 is TGCAGTGCTAGAATTGGGAGCGCCAACTCGGGCGAGCAGTTCTTC. The chain joins TRBV20-1 to TRBJ2-1, with D perhaps TRBD2 (5 bases). Germline V CDR1 and CDR2: DFQATT, SNEGSKA (reference sequence). The CDR3 consists of 15 residues. V was shortened by 2 bases and J by 10 bases, with 21 bases between the two germline ends.

Ten or more counts support this clonotype. The chain recombines TRBV28 with TRBJ1-3; D uncertain. Germline V gives CDR1 MDHEN, CDR2 SYDVKM. Trimming stripped 3 bases from V and 3 bases from J, with 12 bases between. CDR3 length: 15 amino acids. CDR3 coding DNA: TGTGCCAGCAGTTTTCCCGGAGCGTATGGAAACACCATATATTTT. Its translation: CASSFPGAYGNTIYF. Full variable domain (remainder filled in from reference TRBV28 and TRBJ1-3): DVKVTQSSRYLVKRTGEKVFLECVQDMDHENMFWYRQDPGLGLRLIYFSYDVKMKEKGDIPEGYSVSREKKERFSLILESASTNQTSMYLCASSFPGAYGNTIYFGEGSWLTVV.

There are many counts of this clonotype. The chain has TRBV5-1 and TRBJ2-6; D call uncertain. The CDR3 consists of 14 residues. Trimming took 7 bases from V and 3 from J, leaving 11 bases between them. Per germline, CDR1 SGHRS and CDR2 YFSETQ. The CDR3 loop reads CASQASNGANVLTF. CDR3 DNA: TGCGCCAGCCAGGCCAGTAATGGGGCCAACGTCCTGACTTTC.

Remarks on this clonotype: It may be a read error: a sequence one base away is much more abundant. V usage is TRBV9 and J usage is TRBJ2-5, with D perhaps TRBD2 (5 bases). The germline V gene encodes CDR1 SGDLS and CDR2 YYNGEE. The CDR3 extends over 15 amino acids. V lost 0 bases and J 2 bases, leaving 11 bases between the germline ends. CDR3 sequence: CASSVVASRQETQYF. CDR3 DNA sequence: TGTGCCAGCAGCGTAGTGGCTAGCAGACAAGAGACCCAGTACTTC. The full variable domain, with the rest looked up from reference TRBV9 and TRBJ2-5, is DSGVTQTPKHLITATGQRVTLRCSPRSGDLSVYWYQQSLDQGLQFLIQYYNGEERAKGNILERFSAQQFPDLHSELNLSSLELGDSALYFCASSVVASRQETQYFGPGTRLLVL.

This clonotype was seen more than once but under ten times. The chain joins TRBV27 to TRBJ1-1; D remains ambiguous. V lost 1 base, J lost 3 bases, and 15 bases lay in between. This CDR3 spans 16 amino acids. Germline V lookup: CDR1 MNHEY, CDR2 SMNVEV (reference sequence). The CDR3 loop reads CASSLLSLHPYTEAFF. The DNA for the CDR3 is TGTGCCAGCAGTTTATTATCCCTACACCCGTACACTGAAGCTTTCTTT.

This clonotype was observed a handful of times. The chain joins TRBV9 to TRBJ2-1; a possible D gene is TRBD2 (5 bases). This CDR3 is built from 13 residues. V shed 5 bases and J shed 1 base, with 7 bases lying between them. Germline V gene data show CDR1 as SGDLS and CDR2 as YYNGEE. CDR3 bases: TGTGCCAGCAGTACTAGATCCTACAATGAGCAGTTCTTC. Residues: CASSTRSYNEQFF.

This clonotype was detected many times. The chain joins TRBV12-3 or TRBV12-4 to TRBJ1-5; 8 bases are shared with TRBD1. The junction had 4 bases not matched to a gene; V was cut back by 2 bases and J by 4 bases. The CDR3 is 15 amino acids. CDR3 loop: CASSLQTGGNQPQHF. The CDR3, as DNA: TGTGCCAGCAGTTTACAAACAGGGGGAAATCAGCCCCAGCATTTT.

This clonotype was detected ten times or more. The CDR3 DNA is TGCAGTGCTAGTTCTCAGGGGGCATCGACAGATACGCAGTATTTT. Its translation is CSASSQGASTDTQYF. The chain joins TRBV20-1 to TRBJ2-3; 8 nucleotides agree with TRBD1. The germline gives CDR1 DFQATT, CDR2 SNEGSKA (reference sequence). The CDR3 consists of 15 residues. V dropped 3 bases and J dropped 3; count of bases not matched to a gene: 8.

There are many counts of this clonotype. The V gene is TRBV6-2 or TRBV6-3, the J gene TRBJ2-7; 7 nucleotides agree with TRBD1. Trimming removed 5 bases from V and 5 bases from J; junction bases left unmatched: 12. The CDR3 has 15 residues. CDR1 is MNHEY and CDR2 is SVGEGT in the germline V gene. DNA for the CDR3: TGTGCCAGCAGTCCGCGACAGGGCATCCGACACGAGCAGTACTTC. It encodes CASSPRQGIRHEQYF.

This clonotype showed up just a few times. V usage is TRBV6-2 or TRBV6-3 and J usage is TRBJ2-7; D unresolved. This CDR3 comprises 11 residues. Trimming pared 2 bases from V and 5 bases from J, leaving 4 bases between. Germline values: CDR1 MNHEY, CDR2 SVGEGT. CDR3 in DNA: TGTGCCAGCAGTTACGTGGACGAGCAGTACTTC. Translating gives CASSYVDEQYF.

This clonotype turned up a few times. The V gene is TRBV5-1, the J gene TRBJ1-1, with D perhaps TRBD1 (5 bases). The CDR3 contains 15 residues. Trimming stripped 0 bases from V and 7 bases from J, with 16 bases between. From germline, CDR1 is SGHRS and CDR2 YFSETQ. The CDR3 nucleotides read TGCGCCAGCAGCTTGGGACCGGGACGACACCTTGAAGCTTTCTTT. The encoded protein is CASSLGPGRHLEAFF.

This clonotype has only a few counts. The V call is TRBV6-2 or TRBV6-3, the J call TRBJ2-1; either TRBD1 or TRBD2 may fit D (5 bases each). CDR3 size: 16 residues. The germline V gene has CDR1 MNHEY and CDR2 SVGEGT. Trimming shortened V by 0 bases and J by 6 bases, and 15 bases separated the two germline ends. CDR3 sequence: CASSYSGAPTGNEQFF. DNA of the CDR3: TGTGCCAGCAGTTACTCCGGGGCACCGACGGGCAATGAGCAGTTCTTC.

Ten or more counts support this clonotype. This chain connects TRBV5-1 to TRBJ2-1, with a weak D call TRBD2 (6 bases). Germline V gene data show CDR1 as SGHRS and CDR2 as YFSETQ. The ends were cut back, 4 bases at V and 4 bases at J, with 18 bases in the middle. The CDR3 spans 16 residues. The CDR3 nucleotides read TGCGCCAGCAGCAATCCGGGACTCAAGACTTACAATGAGCAGTTCTTC. It is translated as CASSNPGLKTYNEQFF.

This clonotype was seen repeatedly, ten times or more. The chain carries TRBV14 and TRBJ2-7; D is perhaps TRBD1 (6 bases). Germline lookup yields CDR1 SGHDN and CDR2 FVKESK. The CDR3 has 15 amino acids. V was shortened by 0 bases and J by 5 bases, with 14 bases between the two germline ends. The CDR3 loop is CASSQEYTGRNEQYF. The DNA of the CDR3 is TGTGCCAGCAGCCAAGAGTATACAGGGAGAAACGAGCAGTACTTC.

This clonotype was counted only a few times. This chain links TRBV14 with TRBJ2-3, with 9 nucleotides matching TRBD2. Germline V gene data show CDR1 as SGHDN and CDR2 as FVKESK. V gave up 4 bases and J gave up 5 bases; unmatched junction bases: 13. The CDR3 extends over 17 amino acids. CDR3 DNA sequence: TGTGCCAGCAGCCCCGCTAGCGGGATCAGGGTTGGAGATACGCAGTATTTT. Protein sequence: CASSPASGIRVGDTQYF.

The chain recombines TRBV5-1 with TRBJ2-5, with D unresolved. CDR1 is SGHRS, CDR2 YFSETQ, per germline. With 3 bases removed from V and 5 bases from J, the gap between germline ends came to 20 bases. There are 16 residues in the CDR3. The CDR3 DNA is TGCGCCAGCAGCTCCTCACCGAGGACCTTGGGGGAGACCCAGTACTTC. Translation: CASSSSPRTLGETQYF.

This clonotype was picked up many times. CDR3 amino acids: CATSDSRQGTTDTQYF. The CDR3 nucleotides read TGTGCCACCAGTGATTCGCGACAGGGGACAACAGATACGCAGTATTTT. The rearrangement links TRBV24-1 to TRBJ2-3; 8 bases agree with TRBD1. Trimming removed 2 bases from V and 3 bases from J; junction bases left unmatched: 6. The CDR3 consists of 16 residues. Per germline, CDR1 KGHDR and CDR2 SFDVKD.

The V gene is TRBV12-3 or TRBV12-4, the J gene TRBJ2-5, with TRBD1 matching 8 bases. This CDR3 is built from 15 residues. The junction had 12 bases not matched to a gene; V was cut back by 8 bases and J by 4 bases. CDR3 in DNA: TGTGCCAGCCCCATTCCGACAGGGGCGCGAGAGACCCAGTACTTC. It codes for CASPIPTGARETQYF.

This clonotype turned up a few times. The V call is TRBV30, the J call TRBJ2-2; no clear D gene. V was pared by 0 bases and J by 6 bases, with 2 bases between. The germline V gene has CDR1 GTSNPN and CDR2 SVGIG (reference sequence). The CDR3 covers 11 residues. In nucleotides, the CDR3 is TGTGCCTGGAGTGTACCCGGGGAGCTGTTTTTT. It translates to CAWSVPGELFF.

This clonotype came up many times. The chain is built from TRBV28 and TRBJ1-5; D is uncertain. CDR3 length: 13 residues. The V end was cut by 2 bases, the J end by 7 bases, with 9 bases between. Germline V CDR1 and CDR2: MDHEN, SYDVKM. CDR3 protein: CASSLKGSQPQHF. The CDR3 DNA reads as TGTGCCAGCAGTTTAAAGGGTTCCCAGCCCCAGCATTTT.

Ten or more counts support this clonotype. The J gene is TRBJ2-2, the V gene TRBV29-1; perhaps D is TRBD1 or TRBD2 (6 bases each). This CDR3 spans 13 amino acids. Trimming left V 5 bases short and J 5 bases short, with 12 bases between. Germline values: CDR1 SQVTM, CDR2 ANQGSEA. The CDR3 DNA follows: TGCAGCGTTCAAATAGGGGGGACCGGGGAGCTGTTTTTT. Translation: CSVQIGGTGELFF.

Ten or more counts support this clonotype. The gene calls are TRBV28 and TRBJ2-1, with 11 bases that match TRBD2. From germline, CDR1 is MDHEN and CDR2 SYDVKM. This CDR3 contains 15 residues. V lost 3 bases, J lost 7 bases, and 5 bases stayed unmatched. The CDR3 is CASSLQLAGVNEQFF. In nucleotides, the CDR3 is TGTGCCAGCAGTTTGCAACTAGCGGGAGTAAATGAGCAGTTCTTC.

There are a few counts of this clonotype. A junction end diverges from the germline sequence, so it may reflect a read error. The chain recombines TRBV7-9 with TRBJ2-7; no definite D call. Per the germline V gene, CDR1 is SEHNR and CDR2 is FQNEAQ (reference sequence). The CDR3 is 14 amino acids. This CDR3 is CASSFFSYPYEQHF. CDR3 bases: TGTGCCAGCAGCTTTTTCTCCTACCCCTACGAGCAGCACTTC.

Only a few counts were recorded for this clonotype. The V and J genes are TRBV5-6 and TRBJ2-1; 8 positions match TRBD1. This CDR3 has 12 amino acids. Germline V gene data show CDR1 as SGHDT and CDR2 as YYEEEE. The V segment lost 4 bases and the J segment 12 bases; nucleotides outside the gene matches: 6. For the CDR3, the DNA is TGTGCCAGCAGCGTACGGACAGGGCCGCAGTTCTTC. It codes for CASSVRTGPQFF.

Worth noting for this clonotype: This clone may be a read error of a much larger clone one base away. V and J are TRBV2 and TRBJ2-5; TRBD1 is a possible D gene (6 bases). CDR3 size: 15 residues. The germline V gene has CDR1 SNHLY and CDR2 FYNNEI. Trimming cost V 6 bases and J 1 base, with 15 bases left between them. The DNA of the CDR3 is TGTGCCAGCAGGGAAAGGACAGAGCCCCAAGAGACCCAGTACTTC. It encodes CASRERTEPQETQYF.